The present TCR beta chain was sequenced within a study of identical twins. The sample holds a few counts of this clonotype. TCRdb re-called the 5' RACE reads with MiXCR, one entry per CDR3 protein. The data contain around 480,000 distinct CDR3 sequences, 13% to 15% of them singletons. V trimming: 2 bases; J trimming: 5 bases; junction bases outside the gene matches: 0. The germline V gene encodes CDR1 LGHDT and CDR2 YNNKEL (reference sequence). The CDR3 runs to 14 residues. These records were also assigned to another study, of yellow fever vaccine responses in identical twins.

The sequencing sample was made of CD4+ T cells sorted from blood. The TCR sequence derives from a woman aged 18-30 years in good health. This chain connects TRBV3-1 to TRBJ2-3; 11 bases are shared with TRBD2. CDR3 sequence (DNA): TGTGCCAGCAGCCAACTAGCGGGAGGAGATACGCAGTATTTT. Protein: CASSQLAGGDTQYF.